This TCR beta chain was documented in a study of cytotoxic CD8 clonotypes in ibrutinib-treated CLL. For the study at large: After a median roughly 12 months on treatment (6 to 36), response samples were drawn. General study results and limits: Clonality correlated strongly with circulating CD8+ T cells and exceeded age-matched healthy donors at baseline. Clonality was elevated at ibrutinib response and had returned toward baseline at progression.

The data were produced by immunoSEQ multiplex PCR, yet TCRdb's version contains in-frame clones alone and is incomplete. Among 50,000 to 75,000 clones listed, around 68% were seen once. This clone occurred a few times. Its antigen is not known. The CDR3 totals 13 residues. Germline CDR1 MDHEN, CDR2 SYDVKM. TCR beta library input comprised roughly 2 micrograms of genomic DNA from cryopreserved PBMCs. The source is a human donor with chronic lymphocytic leukemia. This chain uses TRBV28 with TRBJ2-5, with D possibly being TRBD1 (5 bases). The DNA end is a closer match to TRBJ2-7, so the J assignment may be wrong. Source: PBMCs, taken after 12 months of ibrutinib treatment. CDR3 nucleotides: TGTGCCAGCTCGATTCATACAGGCTACGAGCAGTACTTC. This codes for CASSIHTGYEQYF.